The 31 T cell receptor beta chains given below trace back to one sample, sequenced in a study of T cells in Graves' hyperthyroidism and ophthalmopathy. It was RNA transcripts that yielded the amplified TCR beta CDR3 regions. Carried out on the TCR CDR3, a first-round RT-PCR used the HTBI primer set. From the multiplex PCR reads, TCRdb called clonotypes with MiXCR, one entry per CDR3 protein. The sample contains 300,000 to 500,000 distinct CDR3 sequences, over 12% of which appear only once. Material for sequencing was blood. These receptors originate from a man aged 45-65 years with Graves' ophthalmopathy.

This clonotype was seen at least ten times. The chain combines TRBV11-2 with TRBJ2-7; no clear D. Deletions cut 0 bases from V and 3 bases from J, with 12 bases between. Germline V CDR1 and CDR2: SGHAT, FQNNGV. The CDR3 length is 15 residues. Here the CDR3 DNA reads TGTGCCAGCAGCTTAGAAGGCATGAACAGCTACGAGCAGTACTTC. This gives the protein CASSLEGMNSYEQYF. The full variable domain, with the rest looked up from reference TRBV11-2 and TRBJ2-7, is EAGVAQSPRYKIIEKRQSVAFWCNPISGHATLYWYQQILGQGPKLLIQFQNNGVVDDSQLPKDRFSAERLKGVDSTLKIQPAKLEDSAVYLCASSLEGMNSYEQYFGPGTRLTVT.

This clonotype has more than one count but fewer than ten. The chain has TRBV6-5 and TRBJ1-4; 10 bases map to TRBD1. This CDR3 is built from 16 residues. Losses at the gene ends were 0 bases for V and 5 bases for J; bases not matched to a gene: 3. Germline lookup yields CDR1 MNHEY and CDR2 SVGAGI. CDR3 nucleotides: TGTGCCAGCAGTTACTCGACGGGACAGGGGAATGAAAAACTGTTTTTT. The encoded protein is CASSYSTGQGNEKLFF.

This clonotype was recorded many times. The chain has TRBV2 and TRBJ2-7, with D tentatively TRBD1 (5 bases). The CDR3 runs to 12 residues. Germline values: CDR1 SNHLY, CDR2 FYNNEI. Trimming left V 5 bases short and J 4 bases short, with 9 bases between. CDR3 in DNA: TGTGCCAGCAGTACGACAGAATACGAGCAGTACTTC. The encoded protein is CASSTTEYEQYF. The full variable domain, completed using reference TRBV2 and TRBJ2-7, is EPEVTQTPSHQVTQMGQEVILRCVPISNHLYFYWYRQILGQKVEFLVSFYNNEISEKSEIFDDQFSVERPDGSNFTLKIRSTKLEDSAMYFCASSTTEYEQYFGPGTRLTVT.

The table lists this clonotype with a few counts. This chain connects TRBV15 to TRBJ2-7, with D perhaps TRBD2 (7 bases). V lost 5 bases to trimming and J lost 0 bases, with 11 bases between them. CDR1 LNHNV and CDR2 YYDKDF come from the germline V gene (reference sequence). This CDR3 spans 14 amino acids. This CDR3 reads CATSGRDTSYEQYF. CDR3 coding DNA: TGTGCCACCAGCGGGAGGGACACCTCCTACGAGCAGTACTTC.

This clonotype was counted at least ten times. The CDR3 spells CASSLVPAAYEQYF. The CDR3 nucleotides are TGTGCCAGCAGCTTAGTTCCAGCAGCCTACGAGCAGTACTTC. The V call is TRBV7-8, the J call TRBJ2-7; D gene ambiguous. CDR3 length equals 14 residues. Between the trimmed V and J ends, which lost 1 base and 2 bases, there was a span of 9 bases. Germline CDR1 is SGHVS and CDR2 is FQNEAQ.

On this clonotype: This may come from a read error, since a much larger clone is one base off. The CDR3 loop reads CASSSNPRTRIPGELSF. CDR3 DNA sequence: TGTGCCAGCAGTTCCAACCCTCGGACTCGAATCCCCGGGGAGCTGTCTTTT. This chain uses TRBV28 with TRBJ2-2, with D perhaps matching TRBD2 (5 bases). The CDR3 is 17 residues long. Per germline, CDR1 MDHEN and CDR2 SYDVKM.

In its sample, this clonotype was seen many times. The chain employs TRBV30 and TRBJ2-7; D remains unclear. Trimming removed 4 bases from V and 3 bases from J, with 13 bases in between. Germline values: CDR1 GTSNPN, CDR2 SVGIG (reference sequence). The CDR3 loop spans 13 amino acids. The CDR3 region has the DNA TGTGCCTGGAACCGGCAACACTTCTACGAGCAGTACTTC. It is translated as CAWNRQHFYEQYF.

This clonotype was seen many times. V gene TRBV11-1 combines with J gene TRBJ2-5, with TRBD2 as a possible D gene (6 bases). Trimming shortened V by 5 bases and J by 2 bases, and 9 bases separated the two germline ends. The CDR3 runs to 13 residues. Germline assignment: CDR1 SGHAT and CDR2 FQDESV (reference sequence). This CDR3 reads CASSPGDQETQYF. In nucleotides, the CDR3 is TGTGCCAGCAGCCCGGGGGATCAAGAGACCCAGTACTTC.

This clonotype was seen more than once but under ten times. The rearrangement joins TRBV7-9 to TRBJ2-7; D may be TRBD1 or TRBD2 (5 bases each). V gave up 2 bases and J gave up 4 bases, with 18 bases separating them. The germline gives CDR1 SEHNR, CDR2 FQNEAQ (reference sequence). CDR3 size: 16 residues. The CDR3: CASSLIGAGLTYEQYF. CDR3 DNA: TGTGCCAGCAGCTTAATCGGGGCAGGTTTGACTTACGAGCAGTACTTC.

CDR3 residues: CASSAPILRELFF. In DNA, the CDR3 is TGTGCCAGCAGTGCACCCATTTTGAGGGAGCTGTTTTTT. This sequence joins TRBV2 and TRBJ2-2; D gene ambiguous. Germline CDR1 SNHLY, CDR2 FYNNEI. The CDR3 extends over 13 amino acids. V gave up 4 bases and J gave up 9 bases, with 12 bases separating them.

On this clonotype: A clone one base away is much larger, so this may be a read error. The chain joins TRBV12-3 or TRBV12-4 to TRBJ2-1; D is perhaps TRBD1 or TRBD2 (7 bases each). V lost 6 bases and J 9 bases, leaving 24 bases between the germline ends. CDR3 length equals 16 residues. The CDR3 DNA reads TGTGCCAGCAGGGTTGGGATTGGCAGGGGGAGGGGTGAGCAGTTCTTC. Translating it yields CASRVGIGRGRGEQFF.

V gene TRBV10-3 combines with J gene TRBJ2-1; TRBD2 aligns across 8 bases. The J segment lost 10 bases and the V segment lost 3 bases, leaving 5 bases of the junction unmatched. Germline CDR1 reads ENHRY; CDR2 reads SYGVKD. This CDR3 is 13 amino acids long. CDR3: CAISDLSGGEQFF. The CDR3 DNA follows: TGTGCCATCAGTGATTTGTCGGGAGGGGAGCAGTTCTTC.

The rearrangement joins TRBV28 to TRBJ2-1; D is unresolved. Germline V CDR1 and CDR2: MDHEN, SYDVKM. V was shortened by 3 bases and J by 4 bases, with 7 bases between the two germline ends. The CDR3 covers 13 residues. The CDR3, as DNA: TGTGCCAGCAGTTTCCCCGAATACAATGAGCAGTTCTTC. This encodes CASSFPEYNEQFF. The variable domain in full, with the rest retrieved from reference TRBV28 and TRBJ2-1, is DVKVTQSSRYLVKRTGEKVFLECVQDMDHENMFWYRQDPGLGLRLIYFSYDVKMKEKGDIPEGYSVSREKKERFSLILESASTNQTSMYLCASSFPEYNEQFFGPGTRLTVL.

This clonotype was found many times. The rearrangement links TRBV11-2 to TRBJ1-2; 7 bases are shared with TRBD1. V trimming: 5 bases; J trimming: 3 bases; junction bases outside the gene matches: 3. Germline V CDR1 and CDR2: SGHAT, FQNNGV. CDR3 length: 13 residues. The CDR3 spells CASSVTGDYGYTF. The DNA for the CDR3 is TGTGCCAGCAGCGTAACAGGGGACTATGGCTACACCTTC. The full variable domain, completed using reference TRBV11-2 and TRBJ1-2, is EAGVAQSPRYKIIEKRQSVAFWCNPISGHATLYWYQQILGQGPKLLIQFQNNGVVDDSQLPKDRFSAERLKGVDSTLKIQPAKLEDSAVYLCASSVTGDYGYTFGSGTRLTVV.

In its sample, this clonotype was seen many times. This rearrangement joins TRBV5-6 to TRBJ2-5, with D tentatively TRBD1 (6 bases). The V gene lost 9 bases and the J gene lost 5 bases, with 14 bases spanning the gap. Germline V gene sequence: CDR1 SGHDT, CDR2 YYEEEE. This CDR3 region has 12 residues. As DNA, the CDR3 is TGTGCCACAACCAGGGGAGTTGAGACCCAGTACTTC. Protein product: CATTRGVETQYF.

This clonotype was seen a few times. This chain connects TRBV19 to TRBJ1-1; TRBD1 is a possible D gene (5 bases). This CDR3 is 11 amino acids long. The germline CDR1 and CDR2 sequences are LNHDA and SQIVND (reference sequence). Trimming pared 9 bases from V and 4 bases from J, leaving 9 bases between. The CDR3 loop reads CASGRVTEAFF. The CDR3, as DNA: TGTGCCAGCGGCAGGGTCACTGAAGCTTTCTTT.

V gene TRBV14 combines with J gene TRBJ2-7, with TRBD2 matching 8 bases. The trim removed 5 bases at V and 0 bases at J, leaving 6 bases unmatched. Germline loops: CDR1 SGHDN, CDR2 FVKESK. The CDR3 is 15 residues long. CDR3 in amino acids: CASSEGTRASYEQYF. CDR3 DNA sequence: TGTGCCAGCAGCGAGGGGACTAGGGCCTCCTACGAGCAGTACTTC.

Here the CDR3 reads CASSLAKERGWSRSYEQYF. CDR3 coding DNA: TGCGCCAGCAGCTTGGCCAAGGAACGGGGATGGAGTCGTTCCTACGAGCAGTACTTC. J is TRBJ2-7 and V is TRBV5-1, with D maybe TRBD2 (5 bases). Germline CDR1 and CDR2: SGHRS and YFSETQ. Trimming stripped 0 bases from V and 1 base from J, with 23 bases between. This CDR3 comprises 19 residues.

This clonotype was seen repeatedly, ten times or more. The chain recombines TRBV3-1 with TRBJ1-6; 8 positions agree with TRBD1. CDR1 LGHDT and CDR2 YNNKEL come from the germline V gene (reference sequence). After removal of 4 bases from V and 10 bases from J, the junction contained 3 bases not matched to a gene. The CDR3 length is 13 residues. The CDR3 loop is CASSPTGGSPLHF. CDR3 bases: TGTGCCAGCAGCCCCACAGGGGGATCACCCCTCCACTTT.

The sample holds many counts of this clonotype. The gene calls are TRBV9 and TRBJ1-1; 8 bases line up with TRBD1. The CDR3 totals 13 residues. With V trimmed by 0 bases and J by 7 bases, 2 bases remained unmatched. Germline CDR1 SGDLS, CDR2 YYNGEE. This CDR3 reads CASSVGTGNEAFF. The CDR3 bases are TGTGCCAGCAGCGTAGGGACAGGGAATGAAGCTTTCTTT.

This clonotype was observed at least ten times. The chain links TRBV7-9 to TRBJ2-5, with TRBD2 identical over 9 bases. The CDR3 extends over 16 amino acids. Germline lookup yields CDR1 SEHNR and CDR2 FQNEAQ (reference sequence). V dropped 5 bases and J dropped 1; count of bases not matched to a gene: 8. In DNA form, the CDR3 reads TGTGCCAGCAGCCCGAGGACTAGCGTCTCCCAAGAGACCCAGTACTTC. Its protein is CASSPRTSVSQETQYF.

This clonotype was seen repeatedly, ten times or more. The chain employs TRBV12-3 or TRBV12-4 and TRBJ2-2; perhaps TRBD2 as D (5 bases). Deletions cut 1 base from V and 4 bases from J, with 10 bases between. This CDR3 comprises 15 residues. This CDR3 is CASSLGGLRTGELFF. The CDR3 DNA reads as TGTGCCAGCAGTTTAGGAGGGCTTCGCACCGGGGAGCTGTTTTTT.

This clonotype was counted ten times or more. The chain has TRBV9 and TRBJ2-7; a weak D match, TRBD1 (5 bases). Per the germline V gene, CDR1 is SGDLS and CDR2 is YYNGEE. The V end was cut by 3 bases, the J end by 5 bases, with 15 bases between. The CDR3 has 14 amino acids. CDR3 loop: CASSETDLRDEQYF. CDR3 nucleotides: TGTGCCAGCAGCGAGACAGACCTCCGGGACGAGCAGTACTTC.

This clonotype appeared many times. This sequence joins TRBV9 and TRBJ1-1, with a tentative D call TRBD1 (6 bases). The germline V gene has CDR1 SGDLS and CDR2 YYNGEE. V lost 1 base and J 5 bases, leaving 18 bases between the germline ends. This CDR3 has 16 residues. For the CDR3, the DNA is TGTGCCAGCAGCGTATCCTCCTGGGGGCGCGGAACTGAAGCTTTCTTT. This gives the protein CASSVSSWGRGTEAFF.

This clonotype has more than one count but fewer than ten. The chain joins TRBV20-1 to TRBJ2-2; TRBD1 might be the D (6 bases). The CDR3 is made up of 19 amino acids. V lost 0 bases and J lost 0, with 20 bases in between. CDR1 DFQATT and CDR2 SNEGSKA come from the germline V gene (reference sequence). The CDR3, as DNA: TGCAGTGCTAGAGATCCTGCAGGGGAGTGGTCCACGAACACCGGGGAGCTGTTTTTT. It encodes CSARDPAGEWSTNTGELFF.

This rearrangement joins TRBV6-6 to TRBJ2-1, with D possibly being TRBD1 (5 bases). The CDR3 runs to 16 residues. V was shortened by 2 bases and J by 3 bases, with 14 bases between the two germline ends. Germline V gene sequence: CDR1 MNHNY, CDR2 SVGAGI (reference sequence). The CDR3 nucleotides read TGTGCCAGCAGTTACACCCACCAAGGGGTCTACAATGAGCAGTTCTTC. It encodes CASSYTHQGVYNEQFF.

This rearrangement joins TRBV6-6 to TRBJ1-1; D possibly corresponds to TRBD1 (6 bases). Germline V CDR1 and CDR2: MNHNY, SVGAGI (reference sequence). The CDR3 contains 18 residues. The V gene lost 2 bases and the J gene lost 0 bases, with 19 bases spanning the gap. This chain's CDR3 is CASSYPSTGSLLNTEAFF. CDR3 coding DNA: TGTGCCAGCAGTTACCCATCGACAGGTTCTCTATTGAACACTGAAGCTTTCTTT.

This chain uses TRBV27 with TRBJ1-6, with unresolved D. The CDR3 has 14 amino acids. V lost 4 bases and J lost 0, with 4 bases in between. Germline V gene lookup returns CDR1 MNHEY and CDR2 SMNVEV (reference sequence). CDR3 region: CASSSGSYNSPLHF. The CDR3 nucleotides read TGTGCCAGCAGTTCCGGCTCCTATAATTCACCCCTCCACTTT.

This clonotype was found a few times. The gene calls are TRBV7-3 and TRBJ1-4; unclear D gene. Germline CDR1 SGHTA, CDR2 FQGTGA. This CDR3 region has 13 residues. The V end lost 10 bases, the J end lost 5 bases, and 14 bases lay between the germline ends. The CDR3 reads CATPLQKNEKLFF. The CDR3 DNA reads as TGTGCCACCCCCCTCCAGAAGAATGAAAAACTGTTTTTT. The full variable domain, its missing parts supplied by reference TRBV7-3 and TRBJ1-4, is GAGVSQTPSNKVTEKGKYVELRCDPISGHTALYWYRQSLGQGPEFLIYFQGTGAADDSGLPNDRFFAVRPEGSVSTLKIQRTERGDSAVYLCATPLQKNEKLFFGSGTQLSVL.

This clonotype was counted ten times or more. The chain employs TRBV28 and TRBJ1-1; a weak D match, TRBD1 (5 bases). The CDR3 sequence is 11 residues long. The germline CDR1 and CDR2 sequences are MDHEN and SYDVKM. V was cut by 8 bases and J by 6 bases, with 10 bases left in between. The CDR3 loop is CASRGKPEAFF. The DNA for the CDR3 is TGTGCCAGCCGGGGGAAGCCTGAAGCTTTCTTT. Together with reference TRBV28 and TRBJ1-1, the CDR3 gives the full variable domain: DVKVTQSSRYLVKRTGEKVFLECVQDMDHENMFWYRQDPGLGLRLIYFSYDVKMKEKGDIPEGYSVSREKKERFSLILESASTNQTSMYLCASRGKPEAFFGQGTRLTVV.

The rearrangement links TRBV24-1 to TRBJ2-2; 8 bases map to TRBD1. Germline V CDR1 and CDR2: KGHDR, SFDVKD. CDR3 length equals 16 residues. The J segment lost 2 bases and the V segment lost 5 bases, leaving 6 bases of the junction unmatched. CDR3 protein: CATSAPGTGNTGELFF. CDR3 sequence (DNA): TGTGCCACCAGTGCCCCGGGGACAGGTAACACCGGGGAGCTGTTTTTT.